This TCR beta chain was captured in a study of Ad26.COV2.S vaccination and SARS-CoV-2 variants. As for the study in general: Participants got Ad26.COV2.S intramuscularly, once or twice 56 days apart.

The CDR3 covers 13 residues. Germline V gene lookup returns CDR1 LNHDA and CDR2 SQIVND (reference sequence). V was clipped by 6 bases and J by 7 bases, with 15 bases between them. This clone was recorded once. The antigen is undetermined. Assay used: immunoSEQ multiplex PCR; TCRdb lists only in-frame clones, some missing. The sample shows 300,000 to 350,000 clones, roughly nine tenths of them seen only once. Study results and limitations: Participants given vaccine showed non-spike TCR breadth similar to that of placebo recipients.

Treatment defined: 19 received Ad26.COV2.S at low or high dose, single or two shots; roughly five received placebo; per-sample allocation not given. The investigators took samples on day 63 after the first vaccine or placebo injection. The gene calls are TRBV19 and TRBJ2-5; D call uncertain. Sequencing used peripheral blood, obtained in a trial of Ad26.COV2.S vaccine versus placebo. The sequence derives from a person aged 18-65 years who received the Ad26.COV2.S COVID-19 vaccine or a placebo. This chain's CDR3 is CASRSTHKATQYF. DNA of the CDR3: TGTGCCAGTAGATCGACCCACAAGGCGACCCAGTACTTC.